This T cell receptor beta chain was found in a study of blood T cell repertoires in COVID-19. Study in general: The samples span acute and convalescent COVID-19 from the United States, Italy and Spain. In each case, the material was cDNA or gDNA derived from T cells, B-cell-depleted T cells, or PBMCs.

With respect to this clone: The junction and the germline gene differ at one end; a read error may be behind it.

CDR1 is SSHAT, CDR2 FNYEAQ, per germline (reference sequence). The CDR3 spans 15 residues. Methods used by the authors: From reference gene primer amplification, estimates of nucleated cell counts were derived. The assay was immunoSEQ multiplex PCR, and TCRdb's table has in-frame clones only and misses some. That table furnishes V, J and clone size, whereas the DNA furnished D and trimming. The data show around 140,000 clones, just over 85% seen once. The rearrangement joins TRBV7-7 to TRBJ2-2; the match to TRBD2 covers 10 bases. Input material: peripheral blood. This clonotype was sampled from a woman aged 55-70 years with acute or convalescent COVID-19. CDR3 region: CASSRTTSGNGELFF. CDR3 nucleotide sequence: TGTGCTAGCAGCCGCACCACTAGCGGGAACGGGGAGCTGTTTTTT.